A single sample is the source of the 27 T cell receptor beta chains below, sequenced in a study of T-cell reconstitution after alpha-beta-depleted transplantation in children. Unique molecular identifiers were used in preparing the TCRbeta library. One entry per CDR3 protein results from TCRdb running MiXCR on the PCR reads. Here the sample spans more than 85,000 distinct CDR3 sequences, about 9.3% being singletons. Sequencing used PBMCs from the stem cell graft donor, obtained from the stem cell graft. These receptors all stem from a human donor who donated a stem cell graft to a child with acute lymphoblastic leukemia.

This clonotype was seen more than once but under ten times. V is TRBV7-6 and J is TRBJ1-3; TRBD1 might be the D (5 bases). V lost 5 bases and J lost 7, with 12 bases in between. From germline, CDR1 is SGHVS and CDR2 FNYEAQ. This CDR3 has 13 amino acids. CDR3 protein: CASSRREGNTIYF. The CDR3 DNA sequence: TGTGCCAGCAGCCGCAGGGAAGGGAACACCATATATTTT.

This clonotype was seen at least ten times. This chain connects TRBV20-1 to TRBJ2-1; D perhaps matches TRBD2 (6 bases). Trimming took off 1 base at V and 5 bases at J, with 15 bases between the two ends. Germline lookup yields CDR1 DFQATT and CDR2 SNEGSKA (reference sequence). The CDR3 loop spans 15 amino acids. This CDR3 is CSARAASAWDNEQFF. The CDR3, as DNA: TGCAGTGCTAGAGCGGCTAGCGCCTGGGACAATGAGCAGTTCTTC.

Ten or more counts support this clonotype. The gene calls are TRBV29-1 and TRBJ2-2; the D gene could be TRBD1 or TRBD2 (5 bases each). The V gene's germline CDR1 is SQVTM and CDR2 ANQGSEA. Deletions cut 1 base from V and 11 bases from J, with 14 bases between. CDR3 length: 13 residues. CDR3 loop: CSVEGVGDPELFF. The DNA of the CDR3 is TGCAGCGTTGAAGGGGTGGGGGACCCCGAGCTGTTTTTT.

A word on this clonotype: A clone one base away is much larger, so this may be a read error. This chain links TRBV19 with TRBJ2-7; 9 bases are a match to TRBD1. Germline CDR1 reads LNHDA; CDR2 reads SQIVND (reference sequence). The ends lost 4 bases at V and 5 bases at J; junction bases unmatched: 9. This CDR3 is built from 15 residues. In nucleotides, the CDR3 is TGTGCCAGTAGTACCTCCGGGACAGGGAGAAACGAGCAGTACTTC. Translation gives CASSTSGTGRNEQYF.

The rearrangement uses TRBV7-6 and TRBJ1-6, with no clear D. CDR1 and CDR2 from the germline V gene are SGHVS and FNYEAQ. This CDR3 is 13 amino acids long. V lost 2 bases, J lost 10 bases, and 9 bases lay in between. The CDR3, as DNA: TGTGCCAGCAGCTTAACCCGAGAATCACCCCTCCACTTT. As protein: CASSLTRESPLHF.

This clonotype was seen many times. The CDR3 DNA reads TGCAGCGCAGGGAGTGAGACCCAGTACTTC. Translating gives CSAGSETQYF. This rearrangement joins TRBV20-1 to TRBJ2-5, with D perhaps matching TRBD1 or TRBD2 (5 bases each). This CDR3 comprises 10 residues. Germline-derived CDR1 and CDR2 are DFQATT and SNEGSKA (reference sequence).

V is TRBV6-5 and J is TRBJ1-3, with D unresolved. Germline V gives CDR1 MNHEY, CDR2 SVGAGI. This CDR3 contains 13 residues. The germline V and J ends were trimmed by 2 bases and 8 bases, with 10 bases remaining between them. The CDR3 loop is CASSYTYSDTIYF. The CDR3 DNA is TGTGCCAGCAGTTACACGTATTCGGACACCATATATTTT.

The chain uses TRBV18 and TRBJ1-5; 7 positions agree with TRBD1. The CDR3 runs 14 residues. The trim removed 6 bases at V and 7 bases at J, leaving 9 bases unmatched. The germline V gene has CDR1 KGHSH and CDR2 LQKENI. The CDR3 DNA follows: TGTGCCAGCTCGCCTACAGGGGACGGCCAGCCCCAGCATTTT. Residues: CASSPTGDGQPQHF. Full variable domain (remainder filled in from reference TRBV18 and TRBJ1-5): NAGVMQNPRHLVRRRGQEARLRCSPMKGHSHVYWYRQLPEEGLKFMVYLQKENIIDESGMPKERFSAEFPKEGPSILRIQQVVRGDSAAYFCASSPTGDGQPQHFGDGTRLSIL.

This clonotype was counted many times. The V gene is TRBV27, the J gene TRBJ2-7, with 8 positions matching TRBD1. With V trimmed by 3 bases and J by 5 bases, 3 bases remained unmatched. Per germline, CDR1 MNHEY and CDR2 SMNVEV (reference sequence). The CDR3 has 13 amino acids. The CDR3 reads CASSFWTGNEQYF. The CDR3 DNA is TGTGCCAGCAGTTTCTGGACAGGGAACGAGCAGTACTTC.

This clonotype was counted between two and nine times. The chain is built from TRBV7-8 and TRBJ2-1; D uncertain. CDR3 size: 13 residues. Germline V gene data show CDR1 as SGHVS and CDR2 as FQNEAQ. With 1 base removed from V and 6 bases from J, the gap between germline ends came to 7 bases. The DNA of the CDR3 is TGTGCCAGCAGCTTAGTAGTCTCCAATGAGCAGTTCTTC. It yields the protein CASSLVVSNEQFF.

The chain has TRBV5-4 and TRBJ2-5; 9 positions agree with TRBD2. Trimming cost V 4 bases and J 3 bases; bases outside gene matches: 10. The CDR3 loop spans 16 amino acids. Germline V gives CDR1 SGHNT, CDR2 YYREEE (reference sequence). Here the CDR3 reads CASSPPGLAREETQYF. CDR3 sequence (DNA): TGTGCCAGCAGCCCTCCGGGACTAGCTAGGGAAGAGACCCAGTACTTC.

This clonotype has ten or more counts. The chain combines TRBV5-1 with TRBJ2-6; D unclear. The V gene lost 4 bases and the J gene lost 0 bases, with 17 bases spanning the gap. The CDR3 contains 18 residues. In germline, CDR1 is SGHRS, CDR2 YFSETQ. CDR3 DNA sequence: TGCGCCAGCAGCCGAAGTGGCGGTCCGAGCTCTGGGGCCAACGTCCTGACTTTC. Amino acids: CASSRSGGPSSGANVLTF.

This clonotype was seen many times. Here the CDR3 DNA reads TGTGCCAGCAGCTTCCTACGGGGTGAAAAACTGTTTTTT. Protein product: CASSFLRGEKLFF. The chain joins TRBV7-2 to TRBJ1-4; no definite D call. The V gene lost 3 bases and the J gene lost 7 bases, with 9 bases spanning the gap. Germline CDR1 and CDR2: SGHTA and FQGNSA. The CDR3 has 13 residues.

This clonotype has a count of ten or more. The gene calls are TRBV11-2 and TRBJ2-2; D unclear. CDR1 and CDR2 (germline): SGHAT, FQNNGV. This CDR3 comprises 14 residues. The V end was cut by 2 bases, the J end by 1 base, with 5 bases between. CDR3 sequence: CASSLIKNTGELFF. The CDR3 DNA reads as TGTGCCAGCAGCTTAATAAAGAACACCGGGGAGCTGTTTTTT.

This clonotype was picked up many times. The chain links TRBV12-3 or TRBV12-4 to TRBJ2-7; 8 positions match TRBD2. V was pared by 3 bases and J by 6 bases, with 13 bases of the junction left unmatched. This CDR3 region has 16 residues. The CDR3 bases are TGTGCCAGCAGTTTGCAGGTGGCGGGGGGCCCCCTCGAGCAGTACTTC. Amino acid sequence: CASSLQVAGGPLEQYF.

This clonotype was seen ten or more times. The J gene is TRBJ2-1, the V gene TRBV6-5; 9 bases line up with TRBD1. The CDR3 is 17 residues long. Unmatched junction bases numbered 9, after V lost 2 bases and J lost 4 bases. CDR1 MNHEY and CDR2 SVGAGI come from the germline V gene. CDR3 sequence reads: CASSYDPGQGLYNEQFF. The CDR3 bases are TGTGCCAGCAGTTACGATCCAGGACAGGGGTTATACAATGAGCAGTTCTTC.

This clonotype was detected ten times or more. A read error may account for a junction end that differs from germline. The chain combines TRBV5-1 with TRBJ1-2, with D perhaps TRBD1 (5 bases). The CDR3 loop spans 16 amino acids. Looked up from germline, CDR1 is SGHRS and CDR2 is YFSETQ. CDR3 residues: CASSLEGPNRNSGYTF. CDR3 nucleotides: TGCGCCAGCAGCTTGGAGGGACCAAACCGGAACTCTGGCTACACCTTC.

This clonotype occurred many times. The CDR3, as DNA: TGTGCCAGCAGCGCCGGGACACACTACGAGCAGTACTTC. This codes for CASSAGTHYEQYF. The chain has TRBV9 and TRBJ2-7; tentatively, D is TRBD1 (6 bases). The CDR3 extends over 13 amino acids. The germline CDR1 and CDR2 sequences are SGDLS and YYNGEE. The V end lost 3 bases, the J end lost 3 bases, and 10 bases lay between the germline ends.

This clonotype came up many times. In DNA, the CDR3 is TGTGCCAGCAGCTCGCTCACAGGGGGTAACTCCTACAATGAGCAGTTCTTC. As protein: CASSSLTGGNSYNEQFF. The rearrangement links TRBV7-2 to TRBJ2-1; 8 bases are shared with TRBD1. This CDR3 has 17 residues. J gave up 0 bases and V 4 bases, and 8 bases lay outside the gene matches. Germline CDR1 and CDR2: SGHTA and FQGNSA.

The CDR3 loop reads CASSPLAGGNSYEQYF. The CDR3 DNA sequence: TGTGCCAGCTCACCCCTAGCGGGAGGTAACTCCTACGAGCAGTACTTC. The chain couples TRBV18 to TRBJ2-7, with 11 nucleotides matching TRBD2. The CDR3 extends over 16 amino acids. Germline V gene data show CDR1 as KGHSH and CDR2 as LQKENI. With V trimmed by 3 bases and J by 0 bases, 4 bases remained unmatched.

This clonotype has a count of ten or more. This chain links TRBV5-1 with TRBJ2-5; no definite D call. This CDR3 comprises 15 residues. Trimming pared 4 bases from V and 0 bases from J, leaving 13 bases between. Looked up from germline, CDR1 is SGHRS and CDR2 is YFSETQ. The CDR3 DNA is TGCGCCAGCAGCCCTGGTGGCCAGAACCAAGAGACCCAGTACTTC. As protein: CASSPGGQNQETQYF.

The chain recombines TRBV11-3 with TRBJ2-3, with 12 bases that match TRBD2. CDR1 is SGHNT and CDR2 is YENEEA in the germline V gene. J gave up 0 bases and V 5 bases, and 6 bases lay outside the gene matches. The CDR3 has 17 amino acids. The CDR3 DNA is TGTGCCAGCAGCCCAGGACTAGCGGGGATTAGCACAGATACGCAGTATTTT. Translating gives CASSPGLAGISTDTQYF.

This clonotype was counted many times. The rearrangement joins TRBV20-1 to TRBJ1-4, with 7 positions matching TRBD1. CDR3 length equals 15 residues. V trimming: 0 bases; J trimming: 7 bases; junction bases outside the gene matches: 8. Germline V gene sequence: CDR1 DFQATT, CDR2 SNEGSKA (reference sequence). The CDR3 sequence: CSARDAQGGSEKLFF. CDR3 DNA sequence: TGCAGTGCTAGAGATGCCCAGGGGGGGAGTGAAAAACTGTTTTTT.

This clonotype has at least ten counts. The chain combines TRBV15 with TRBJ2-2, with D unresolved. CDR3 length: 14 amino acids. From germline, CDR1 is LNHNV and CDR2 YYDKDF (reference sequence). The V gene lost 3 bases and the J gene lost 4 bases, with 9 bases spanning the gap. The CDR3 coding sequence is TGTGCCACCAGCAGGGGTTGGGCCACCGGGGAGCTGTTTTTT. Amino acid sequence: CATSRGWATGELFF.

This clonotype was found many times. The chain has TRBV12-3 or TRBV12-4 and TRBJ2-7; TRBD2 agrees at 8 bases. The ends lost 5 bases at V and 6 bases at J; junction bases unmatched: 15. The CDR3 totals 16 residues. Here the CDR3 reads CASSPPSGYLLLEQYF. The CDR3 DNA reads as TGTGCCAGCAGTCCACCTAGCGGGTACCTCCTACTCGAGCAGTACTTC.

This clonotype appeared many times. The chain links TRBV11-1 to TRBJ2-2; TRBD2 matches at 14 bases. The germline V gene has CDR1 SGHAT and CDR2 FQDESV (reference sequence). The CDR3 is 19 amino acids. V dropped 0 bases and J dropped 0; count of bases not matched to a gene: 3. In DNA form, the CDR3 reads TGTGCCAGCAGCTTAGCGAGGACTAGCGGGAGGTCGAACACCGGGGAGCTGTTTTTT. This gives the protein CASSLARTSGRSNTGELFF.

This clonotype occurred many times. CDR3 DNA sequence: TGCGCCAGCTGCACTAGCGGAATCACAGATACGCAGTATTTT. Encoded protein: CASCTSGITDTQYF. This chain joins TRBV10-2 and TRBJ2-3; 8 bases line up with TRBD2. CDR1 is WSHSY, CDR2 SAAADI, per germline. The V segment lost 8 bases and the J segment 2 bases; nucleotides outside the gene matches: 6. The length of the CDR3 is 14 residues.